Listed here are 21 T cell receptor beta chains from one sample, sequenced in a study of T-cell reconstitution after alpha-beta-depleted transplantation in children. A library of TCRbeta sequences, prepared with unique molecular identifiers, was generated. TCRdb re-analysed the PCR reads in MiXCR, keeping a single row per CDR3 protein. The sample carries some 290,000 distinct CDR3 sequences, approximately 9.6% recorded once. This sample comprised PBMCs from the stem cell graft donor, obtained from the stem cell graft. The receptors were gathered from a human donor who donated a stem cell graft to a child with SCID.

This clonotype was counted a few times. The chain carries TRBV20-1 and TRBJ2-1, with D possibly matching TRBD1 (5 bases). Germline CDR1 and CDR2: DFQATT and SNEGSKA (reference sequence). The CDR3 spans 15 residues. The ends were cut back, 6 bases at V and 4 bases at J, with 19 bases in the middle. The CDR3 sequence is CSAAIGHGTYNEQFF. CDR3 DNA: TGCAGTGCCGCGATCGGACACGGAACTTACAATGAGCAGTTCTTC.

This clonotype occurred a few times. The chain joins TRBV12-3 or TRBV12-4 to TRBJ1-2, with 9 bases that match TRBD1. J lost 2 bases, V lost 5 bases, and 6 bases had no gene match. This CDR3 comprises 15 residues. This chain's CDR3 is CASSAETGGNYGYTF. Here the CDR3 DNA reads TGTGCCAGCAGTGCGGAGACAGGGGGAAACTATGGCTACACCTTC.

This clonotype was recorded many times. The chain recombines TRBV19 with TRBJ2-5; 8 nucleotides agree with TRBD1. The length of the CDR3 is 15 residues. The germline CDR1 and CDR2 sequences are LNHDA and SQIVND (reference sequence). J gave up 4 bases and V 6 bases, and 10 bases lay outside the gene matches. The CDR3 loop is CASRNGQGLGETQYF. Written as DNA, the CDR3 is TGTGCCAGTAGAAATGGACAGGGACTGGGAGAGACCCAGTACTTC.

This chain links TRBV24-1 with TRBJ2-7, with D possibly being TRBD1 or TRBD2 (5 bases each). V shed 3 bases and J shed 2 bases, with 13 bases lying between them. This CDR3 region has 15 residues. The V gene's germline CDR1 is KGHDR and CDR2 SFDVKD. The CDR3 DNA sequence: TGTGCCACCAGTGATCCCGGGACGGGAACCTACGAGCAGTACTTC. It encodes CATSDPGTGTYEQYF.

V usage is TRBV10-3 and J usage is TRBJ2-7; 7 positions match TRBD1. Germline values: CDR1 ENHRY, CDR2 SYGVKD. With V trimmed by 5 bases and J by 0 bases, 4 bases remained unmatched. This CDR3 spans 14 amino acids. This CDR3 is CAISQGQLSYEQYF. The CDR3 nucleotides are TGTGCCATCAGTCAGGGACAGCTCTCCTACGAGCAGTACTTC.

This clonotype was counted a few times. The chain joins TRBV10-3 to TRBJ2-3, with D uncertain. V dropped 2 bases and J dropped 6 bases, with 12 bases sitting between them. The CDR3 covers 14 residues. Germline V gene data show CDR1 as ENHRY and CDR2 as SYGVKD. The CDR3 DNA reads TGTGCCATCAGTGAGCGAAATCTCCGGGATACGCAGTATTTT. Protein sequence: CAISERNLRDTQYF.

This clonotype has more than one count but fewer than ten. The rearrangement uses TRBV12-3 or TRBV12-4 and TRBJ2-3; perhaps D is TRBD1 or TRBD2 (5 bases each). CDR3 size: 15 residues. Trimming stripped 6 bases from V and 0 bases from J, with 13 bases between. CDR3 sequence: CASSPGTDSTDTQYF. Written as DNA, the CDR3 is TGTGCCAGCAGCCCTGGGACGGATAGCACAGATACGCAGTATTTT.

V is TRBV12-3 or TRBV12-4 and J is TRBJ1-1; weak D call: TRBD1 (6 bases). CDR3 length: 15 residues. V lost 0 bases and J 5 bases, leaving 13 bases between the germline ends. CDR3: CASSLAAGAGTEAFF. The CDR3 DNA reads as TGTGCCAGCAGTTTAGCGGCGGGGGCCGGGACTGAAGCTTTCTTT.

V is TRBV3-1 and J is TRBJ1-5, with TRBD1 as a possible D gene (5 bases). Germline-derived CDR1 and CDR2 are LGHDT and YNNKEL (reference sequence). Between the trimmed V and J ends, which lost 4 bases and 6 bases, there was a span of 16 bases. The CDR3 length is 15 residues. The CDR3 DNA is TGTGCCAGCAGCCCAAGCTTGGGGGAAGGTCAGCCCCAGCATTTT. This sequence encodes CASSPSLGEGQPQHF.

The sample holds many counts of this clonotype. The chain recombines TRBV13 with TRBJ2-3, with TRBD1 identical over 8 bases. The CDR3 loop spans 15 amino acids. V trimming: 1 base; J trimming: 1 base; junction bases outside the gene matches: 1. The germline gives CDR1 PRHDT, CDR2 FYEKMQ (reference sequence). CDR3 nucleotides: TGTGCCAGCAGCTTAGCGACAGGGGGCACAGATACGCAGTATTTT. As protein: CASSLATGGTDTQYF.

V is TRBV7-9 and J is TRBJ1-1; 9 bases align to TRBD1. CDR3 length equals 16 residues. Germline CDR1 is SEHNR and CDR2 is FQNEAQ (reference sequence). V lost 1 base to trimming and J lost 6 bases; unmatched junction nucleotides: 9. CDR3 sequence (DNA): TGTGCCAGCAGCTTAGTTGGAGGACAGGGGAATTCTGAAGCTTTCTTT. Its translation: CASSLVGGQGNSEAFF.

The chain combines TRBV5-1 with TRBJ2-3; unclear D gene. Germline CDR1 SGHRS, CDR2 YFSETQ. CDR3 length: 12 residues. Deletions cut 7 bases from V and 2 bases from J, with 8 bases between. Written as DNA, the CDR3 is TGCGCCAGCCTGGGGATCACAGATACGCAGTATTTT. It encodes CASLGITDTQYF.

This clonotype showed up many times. The chain couples TRBV5-6 to TRBJ2-1, with no clear D. V was cut by 2 bases and J by 8 bases, with 11 bases left in between. The CDR3 extends over 13 amino acids. The germline V gene has CDR1 SGHDT and CDR2 YYEEEE. In DNA form, the CDR3 reads TGTGCCAGCAGCTTTCCCTACAGCGATGAGCAGTTCTTC. Translating gives CASSFPYSDEQFF.

This clonotype was counted only a few times. The rearrangement joins TRBV5-1 to TRBJ2-7; 8 bases agree with TRBD1. The CDR3 is made up of 15 amino acids. Germline trimming cut 3 bases from V and 3 bases from J; bases unmatched to any gene: 8. Germline V lookup: CDR1 SGHRS, CDR2 YFSETQ. The CDR3 is CASSSRTGNFYEQYF. CDR3 coding DNA: TGCGCCAGCAGCTCGCGGACAGGGAATTTCTACGAGCAGTACTTC.

This chain connects TRBV12-3 or TRBV12-4 to TRBJ1-1; tentative D call: TRBD1 (6 bases). V was cut by 6 bases and J by 11 bases, with 13 bases left in between. The length of the CDR3 is 11 residues. CDR3 amino acids: CASREGGRAFF. CDR3 in DNA: TGTGCCAGCAGGGAGGGGGGACGGGCTTTCTTT.

The chain combines TRBV9 with TRBJ2-1, with 7 bases that match TRBD1. Germline V gene sequence: CDR1 SGDLS, CDR2 YYNGEE. This CDR3 comprises 14 residues. The V segment lost 3 bases and the J segment 7 bases; nucleotides outside the gene matches: 7. CDR3 protein: CASSAQGSANEQFF. The CDR3 DNA reads as TGTGCCAGCAGCGCACAGGGGTCCGCTAATGAGCAGTTCTTC. The full variable domain, its missing parts supplied by reference TRBV9 and TRBJ2-1, is DSGVTQTPKHLITATGQRVTLRCSPRSGDLSVYWYQQSLDQGLQFLIQYYNGEERAKGNILERFSAQQFPDLHSELNLSSLELGDSALYFCASSAQGSANEQFFGPGTRLTVL.

This clonotype was detected only a few times. The CDR3 coding sequence is TGTGCCAGCAGTTGGGGGACCAATCAGCCCCAGCATTTT. Its translation: CASSWGTNQPQHF. The V call is TRBV27, the J call TRBJ1-5; tentatively, D is TRBD1 (5 bases). The CDR3 has 13 amino acids. Germline loops: CDR1 MNHEY, CDR2 SMNVEV (reference sequence). The V gene lost 4 bases and the J gene lost 3 bases, with 7 bases spanning the gap.

The CDR3 DNA reads as TGCAGCGTTGAAGAAGGGACTAGCGGGGGGCCTAGATACGAGCAGTACTTC. This codes for CSVEEGTSGGPRYEQYF. The V gene is TRBV29-1, the J gene TRBJ2-7; the match to TRBD2 covers 15 bases. The CDR3 loop spans 17 amino acids. Germline values: CDR1 SQVTM, CDR2 ANQGSEA. V shed 0 bases, J shed 4 bases, and the junction held 7 bases outside the gene matches.

The chain uses TRBV27 and TRBJ2-3; D is undetermined. This CDR3 is built from 13 residues. Germline CDR1 reads MNHEY; CDR2 reads SMNVEV (reference sequence). V gave up 3 bases and J gave up 5 bases, with 9 bases separating them. CDR3 in amino acids: CASSFSTGDTQYF. CDR3 in DNA: TGTGCCAGCAGTTTCTCGACCGGAGATACGCAGTATTTT.

This clonotype was seen more than once but under ten times. CDR3 in DNA: TGTGCCAGCAGCTTGGACCGCCGACTTGTAGGGGACTACGAGCAGTACTTC. Amino acids: CASSLDRRLVGDYEQYF. V gene TRBV7-9 combines with J gene TRBJ2-7, with D tentatively TRBD1 (5 bases). The germline V and J ends were trimmed by 3 bases and 3 bases, with 21 bases remaining between them. The CDR3 loop spans 17 amino acids. CDR1 is SEHNR, CDR2 FQNEAQ, per germline (reference sequence).

The chain is built from TRBV4-2 and TRBJ2-1, with 15 bases lining up with TRBD2. Trimming cost V 4 bases and J 6 bases; bases outside gene matches: 10. Germline-derived CDR1 and CDR2 are LGHNA and YNFKEQ. The CDR3 covers 18 residues. The CDR3 sequence: CASSLQGLAGGGSNEQFF. Here the CDR3 DNA reads TGTGCCAGCAGCCTACAGGGACTAGCGGGGGGAGGTAGCAATGAGCAGTTCTTC.